The T cell receptor (beta chain) described here comes from a study of blood T cell repertoires in COVID-19. Looking at the study overall: Material from acute and convalescent COVID-19 was sourced from the United States, Italy and Spain. Nucleic acid was either cDNA or gDNA, and it came from T cells, B-cell-depleted T cells, or PBMCs.

This clone came up once. This CDR3 region has 12 residues. The authors' processing: Cell counts per sample came from amplifying reference gene primers. Assay: immunoSEQ multiplex PCR; the TCRdb copy retains only in-frame clones and omits some. The DNA gave D and trimming, while V, J and clone size come from that table. This repertoire shows 200,000 to 300,000 clones, 80% to 90% found once; its top ten account for 1.5% to 2%. The sequence derives from a man aged 30 to 45 with active or convalescent COVID-19. The chain combines TRBV21-1 with TRBJ2-1; the D call of TRBD2 is as the table states it, not checked on the DNA. TRBV21-1 is marked as a pseudogene. Material for sequencing was peripheral blood. The CDR3 DNA is TGTGCCAGCAGCAGTAAAAAGGGACTACAGTTCTTC. It is translated as CASSSKKGLQFF.